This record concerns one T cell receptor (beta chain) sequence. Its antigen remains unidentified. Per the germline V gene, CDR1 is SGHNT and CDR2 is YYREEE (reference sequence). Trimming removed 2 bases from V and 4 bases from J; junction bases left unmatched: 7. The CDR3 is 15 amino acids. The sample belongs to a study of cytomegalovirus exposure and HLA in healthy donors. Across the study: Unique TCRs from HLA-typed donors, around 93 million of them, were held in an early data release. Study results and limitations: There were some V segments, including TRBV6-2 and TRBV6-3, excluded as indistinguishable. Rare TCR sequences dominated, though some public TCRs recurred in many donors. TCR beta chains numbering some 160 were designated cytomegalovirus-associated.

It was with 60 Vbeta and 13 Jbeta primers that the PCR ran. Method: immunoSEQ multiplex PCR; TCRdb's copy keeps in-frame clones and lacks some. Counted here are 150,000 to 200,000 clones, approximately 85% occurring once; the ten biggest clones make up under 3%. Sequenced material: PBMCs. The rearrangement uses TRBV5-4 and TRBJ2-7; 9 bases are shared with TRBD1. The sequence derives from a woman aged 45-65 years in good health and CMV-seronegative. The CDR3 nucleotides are TGTGCCAGCAGCTTCCTGGGGACAGGGTCGTACGAGCAGTACTTC. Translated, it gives CASSFLGTGSYEQYF.